One and the same sample provided the 29 T cell receptor beta chains below, sequenced in a study of Graves' ophthalmopathy and Graves' hyperthyroidism. The authors amplified TCR beta CDR3 regions from RNA transcripts. Second-round multiplex PCR came after a first-round RT-PCR that employed HTBI primers. TCRdb redid the calling of the multiplex PCR reads with MiXCR, one entry per CDR3 protein. The sample carries hundreds of thousands of distinct CDR3 sequences, about two fifths recorded once. Sample: peripheral blood. Receptor source: an adult man with Graves' ophthalmopathy.

To note about this clonotype: The CDR3 ends on some other residue instead of the conserved phenylalanine or tryptophan, so this is likely a read error. Because the CDR3's place on the DNA is in doubt, the DNA is left out and the CDR3 is given as listed by TCRdb. The chain carries TRBV6-6 and TRBJ2-6. Germline values: CDR1 MNHNY, CDR2 SVGAGI (reference sequence). The CDR3 numbers 8 amino acids, ends counted. The CDR3 reads CASSYSVV.

CDR3 protein: CASSGPEQGYEQYF. CDR3 coding DNA: TGTGCCAGCAGTGGGCCCGAACAGGGCTACGAGCAGTACTTC. V gene TRBV2 combines with J gene TRBJ2-7; perhaps TRBD1 as D (6 bases). Germline V gives CDR1 SNHLY, CDR2 FYNNEI. The V and J ends lost 4 bases and 3 bases respectively, with 13 bases between them. CDR3 length: 14 amino acids.

This clonotype was counted many times. The gene calls are TRBV10-3 and TRBJ2-7, with D unresolved. V shed 7 bases and J shed 2 bases, with 12 bases lying between them. The CDR3 has 13 amino acids. CDR1 ENHRY and CDR2 SYGVKD come from the germline V gene. The CDR3 DNA follows: TGTGCCATCACGCCAGACCAGGCCTACGAGCAGTACTTC. This encodes CAITPDQAYEQYF.

Notes on this clonotype: This CDR3 fails to terminate in the conserved phenylalanine or tryptophan, so it likely reflects a read error. Because the CDR3's place on the DNA is in doubt, the DNA is left out and the CDR3 is given as listed by TCRdb. The CDR3 sequence: CATSRAVY. The V and J genes are TRBV15 and TRBJ1-6. Germline CDR1 reads LNHNV; CDR2 reads YYDKDF (reference sequence). The CDR3 spans 8 residues, counting both ends.

This chain links TRBV7-2 with TRBJ2-6; either TRBD1 or TRBD2 may fit D (5 bases each). Trimming stripped 3 bases from V and 13 bases from J, with 13 bases between. The CDR3 spans 13 residues. The germline V gene has CDR1 SGHTA and CDR2 FQGNSA. The CDR3 loop is CASSFGTAEVLTF. CDR3 DNA sequence: TGTGCCAGCAGCTTTGGGACCGCCGAAGTCCTGACTTTC.

This clonotype was counted ten times or more. The V and J genes are TRBV20-1 and TRBJ2-7; D gene uncertain. V was cut by 0 bases and J by 2 bases, with 14 bases left in between. This CDR3 comprises 15 residues. Looked up from germline, CDR1 is DFQATT and CDR2 is SNEGSKA (reference sequence). For the CDR3, the DNA is TGCAGTGCTAGAGATCCCTCCGGTTCCACCTACGAGCAGTACTTC. Translated: CSARDPSGSTYEQYF.

This clonotype was counted ten times or more. One end of the junction does not line up with germline, which may come from a read error. V usage is TRBV7-7 and J usage is TRBJ1-2; possible D gene TRBD1, 5 bases. The CDR3 spans 9 residues. The germline V gene encodes CDR1 SSHAT and CDR2 FNYEAQ (reference sequence). In DNA, the CDR3 is TGTGCTACCGGAGGGGACGAAGATTTC. This sequence encodes CATGGDEDF.

This clonotype was detected many times. The chain recombines TRBV20-1 with TRBJ2-2; 8 bases match TRBD2. The germline V gene has CDR1 DFQATT and CDR2 SNEGSKA (reference sequence). V gave up 6 bases and J gave up 2 bases; unmatched junction bases: 5. This CDR3 contains 14 residues. CDR3 in DNA: TGCAGTGCGCGGGGACTAGACAACACCGGGGAGCTGTTTTTT. Its protein is CSARGLDNTGELFF.

The rearrangement joins TRBV29-1 to TRBJ2-1; 10 bases match TRBD2. V was clipped by 6 bases and J by 3 bases; unmatched bases: 11. This CDR3 contains 16 residues. The germline V gene has CDR1 SQVTM and CDR2 ANQGSEA. The CDR3 spells CSVSSGRGGNYNEQFF. In nucleotides, the CDR3 is TGCAGCGTGTCCAGCGGGAGGGGGGGAAACTACAATGAGCAGTTCTTC.

This clonotype came up once. The chain couples TRBV7-9 to TRBJ1-6, with a weak D call TRBD1 (6 bases). In germline, CDR1 is SEHNR, CDR2 FQNEAQ (reference sequence). The CDR3 has 15 residues. V dropped 7 bases and J dropped 9 bases, with 19 bases sitting between them. The CDR3 is CASTPSGTWASPLHF. CDR3 nucleotides: TGTGCCAGCACCCCCTCCGGGACATGGGCTTCACCCCTCCACTTT.

There are many counts of this clonotype. The chain joins TRBV25-1 to TRBJ2-5, with TRBD2 matching 10 bases. The germline V gene encodes CDR1 MGHDK and CDR2 SYGVNS. This CDR3 spans 17 amino acids. Unmatched junction bases numbered 11, after V lost 3 bases and J lost 4 bases. CDR3 sequence reads: CASSERASGRPGETQYF. DNA for the CDR3: TGTGCCAGCAGTGAGAGAGCTAGCGGGAGACCGGGAGAGACCCAGTACTTC.

The CDR3 is CASSEANGLAGANEKLFF. The CDR3 DNA reads as TGTGCCAGCAGTGAAGCGAATGGGCTAGCGGGAGCCAATGAAAAACTGTTTTTT. V and J are TRBV2 and TRBJ1-4; D unclear. This CDR3 has 18 residues. Germline CDR1 SNHLY, CDR2 FYNNEI. Trimming removed 0 bases at V and 5 bases at J, with 19 bases between.

The chain is built from TRBV29-1 and TRBJ2-3; D remains ambiguous. Looked up from germline, CDR1 is SQVTM and CDR2 is ANQGSEA. The V end was cut by 4 bases, the J end by 11 bases, with 13 bases between. The CDR3 contains 11 residues. The CDR3 nucleotides are TGCAGCGTTGCCAGCGTGAATGAGCAGTATTTT. This sequence encodes CSVASVNEQYF.

As for this clonotype: The junction and the germline gene differ at one end; a read error may be behind it. This chain uses TRBV5-1 with TRBJ2-2; a possible D gene is TRBD2 (5 bases). Germline CDR1 is SGHRS and CDR2 is YFSETQ. The CDR3 has 14 residues. The CDR3 region is CASSQESHTGKLFF. DNA of the CDR3: TGCGCCAGCAGCCAAGAATCCCACACCGGGAAGCTGTTTTTT. Supplemented by reference TRBV5-1 and TRBJ2-2, the full variable domain reads KAGVTQTPRYLIKTRGQQVTLSCSPISGHRSVSWYQQTPGQGLQFLFEYFSETQRNKGNFPGRFSGRQFSNSRSEMNVSTLELGDSALYLCASSQESHTGKLFFGEGSRLTVL.

Remarks on this clonotype: The germline gene is not matched at one end of the junction; a read error may be the cause. The rearrangement links TRBV7-2 to TRBJ1-3; 9 bases are shared with TRBD1. The V gene's germline CDR1 is SGHTA and CDR2 FQGNSA. This CDR3 has 17 residues. CDR3 sequence reads: CASSSRTGEISGNTIYF. The CDR3 bases are TGCGCCAGCAGCTCCCGGACAGGGGAGATCTCTGGAAACACCATATATTTT.

With respect to this clonotype: With a much larger clone just one base away, this may be a read error. The chain carries TRBV5-1 and TRBJ2-5, with 11 positions matching TRBD2. V dropped 0 bases and J dropped 2; count of bases not matched to a gene: 3. The CDR3 has 16 residues. From germline, CDR1 is SGHRS and CDR2 YFSETQ. The CDR3 bases are TGCGCCAGCAGCTTGGCGGGACTAGCGGCACAAGAGACCCAGTACTTC. Translation: CASSLAGLAAQETQYF.

This chain uses TRBV24-1 with TRBJ2-5; D is uncertain. Germline V gives CDR1 KGHDR, CDR2 SFDVKD. The CDR3 runs 13 residues. Trimming shortened V by 6 bases and J by 2 bases, and 9 bases separated the two germline ends. CDR3 sequence reads: CATSRARQETQYF. The CDR3 DNA sequence: TGTGCCACCAGTCGGGCTAGGCAAGAGACCCAGTACTTC.

This chain joins TRBV19 and TRBJ2-3; D gene ambiguous. Germline-derived CDR1 and CDR2 are LNHDA and SQIVND (reference sequence). V shed 4 bases and J shed 6 bases, with 8 bases lying between them. CDR3 length: 12 amino acids. CDR3 in DNA: TGTGCCAGTAGTACCCCCTGGGATACGCAGTATTTT. This translates into CASSTPWDTQYF.

This clonotype has ten or more counts. The chain is built from TRBV25-1 and TRBJ1-3; 7 nucleotides match TRBD1. V was clipped by 1 base and J by 4 bases; unmatched bases: 13. CDR3 length: 18 amino acids. Germline assignment: CDR1 MGHDK and CDR2 SYGVNS. CDR3 coding DNA: TGTGCCAGCAGTGAATTTCCATTGACAGGGTTGGGCGGAAACACCATATATTTT. It is translated as CASSEFPLTGLGGNTIYF.

This clonotype was seen ten or more times. The chain recombines TRBV25-1 with TRBJ1-2; the D gene is possibly TRBD1 (6 bases). This CDR3 spans 14 amino acids. V lost 2 bases, J lost 7 bases, and 14 bases lay in between. The germline V gene encodes CDR1 MGHDK and CDR2 SYGVNS. CDR3 sequence reads: CASSENAGAGGYTF. The CDR3 region has the DNA TGTGCCAGCAGTGAAAATGCAGGGGCCGGTGGCTACACCTTC.

A few counts support this clonotype. This may come from a read error, since a much larger clone is one base off. This sequence joins TRBV7-2 and TRBJ1-2; 7 nucleotides align to TRBD1. Germline values: CDR1 SGHTA, CDR2 FQGNSA. The V and J ends lost 7 bases and 6 bases, in that order; junction bases with no gene match: 11. The CDR3 is made up of 14 amino acids. The DNA for the CDR3 is TGTGCCAGCATCGTAGCAGGGGGAGGGAATGGCTACACCTTC. This codes for CASIVAGGGNGYTF. The entire variable domain, with the rest obtained from reference TRBV7-2 and TRBJ1-2, is as follows: GAGVSQSPSNKVTEKGKDVELRCDPISGHTALYWYRQSLGQGLEFLIYFQGNSAPDKSGLPSDRFSAERTGGSVSTLTIQRTQQEDSAVYLCASIVAGGGNGYTFGSGTRLTVV.

V usage is TRBV10-3 and J usage is TRBJ2-7, with D uncertain. CDR3 length: 12 residues. CDR1 and CDR2 from the germline V gene are ENHRY and SYGVKD. The V end was cut by 10 bases, the J end by 3 bases, with 13 bases between. The CDR3 DNA sequence: TGTGCCACCGCTGACGGGTTCTACGAGCAGTACTTC. Translating it yields CATADGFYEQYF.

The chain combines TRBV19 with TRBJ1-5; D uncertain. The germline V gene encodes CDR1 LNHDA and CDR2 SQIVND (reference sequence). The ends were cut back, 3 bases at V and 3 bases at J, with 9 bases in the middle. The length of the CDR3 is 14 residues. The CDR3 reads CASSMHRDNQPQHF. CDR3 coding DNA: TGTGCCAGTAGTATGCACCGGGACAATCAGCCCCAGCATTTT.

The sample holds many counts of this clonotype. The chain employs TRBV7-8 and TRBJ1-5; the match to TRBD1 covers 9 bases. Trimming cost V 0 bases and J 2 bases; bases outside gene matches: 8. Looked up from germline, CDR1 is SGHVS and CDR2 is FQNEAQ. The CDR3 is 18 residues long. CDR3 sequence: CASSLAPRQGGGNQPQHF. DNA for the CDR3: TGTGCCAGCAGCTTAGCGCCCCGACAGGGGGGGGGCAATCAGCCCCAGCATTTT.

This clonotype was recorded at least ten times. The CDR3 loop reads CASSWGPSDSPLHF. The DNA of the CDR3 is TGCGCCAGCAGCTGGGGACCGTCGGATTCACCCCTCCACTTT. The rearrangement links TRBV5-1 to TRBJ1-6, with a weak D call TRBD1 (5 bases). V shed 3 bases and J shed 8 bases, with 12 bases lying between them. The germline gives CDR1 SGHRS, CDR2 YFSETQ. The CDR3 has 14 amino acids.

Comment on this clonotype: Given a much more abundant clone one base away, this may be a read error. This chain uses TRBV2 with TRBJ2-5; a possible D gene is TRBD1 (5 bases). Per the germline V gene, CDR1 is SNHLY and CDR2 is FYNNEI. The length of the CDR3 is 15 residues. CDR3 nucleotide sequence: TGTGCCAGCAGTGAAGCTGGGGCCAGTGCGGAGACCCAGTGCTTC. The encoded protein is CASSEAGASAETQCF.

The gene calls are TRBV25-1 and TRBJ1-1; TRBD1 matches at 10 bases. Germline-derived CDR1 and CDR2 are MGHDK and SYGVNS. The CDR3 is made up of 13 amino acids. The CDR3 DNA sequence: TGTGCTAGGACAGGGGGAGGAACAACTGAAGCTTTCTTT. This translates into CARTGGGTTEAFF.

The chain is built from TRBV7-3 and TRBJ1-5; D is perhaps TRBD1 (5 bases). The CDR3 is made up of 15 amino acids. Germline CDR1 reads SGHTA; CDR2 reads FQGTGA. Between the trimmed V and J ends, which lost 5 bases and 11 bases, there was a span of 22 bases. CDR3 in amino acids: CASSRSTGRWGTQHF. As DNA, the CDR3 is TGTGCCAGCAGCCGATCGACGGGACGGTGGGGGACCCAGCATTTT.

The chain employs TRBV29-1 and TRBJ2-3, with no clear D. The CDR3 is made up of 13 amino acids. V was clipped by 0 bases and J by 2 bases, with 6 bases between them. Germline assignment: CDR1 SQVTM and CDR2 ANQGSEA. This CDR3 reads CSVEERPTDTQYF. CDR3 DNA: TGCAGCGTTGAAGAGAGGCCCACAGATACGCAGTATTTT.